This is a list of T cell receptor beta chains from one sample in a study of CD8 T cells in Susac syndrome. TCRdb re-called the immunoSEQ multiplex PCR reads through MiXCR, storing one row per CDR3 protein. There are fewer than 150,000 distinct CDR3 sequences in the sample; roughly 89% occur only once, and over 0.2% lies in the top ten. Material: CD8+ T cells from PBMCs. The receptors come from a human donor with multiple sclerosis. Both conserved end residues are part of each CDR3.

J | V | CDR3
TRBJ2-7 | TRBV20-1 | CSARDMRTDQTYEQYF
TRBJ1-2 | TRBV27 | CASTQAPNYGYTF
TRBJ1-5 | TRBV18 | CASSPADREAYQPQHF
TRBJ2-5 | TRBV29-1 | CSVDRDSYQETQYF
TRBJ2-7 | TRBV6-5 | CASTIDGAGVWEQYF
TRBJ1-5 | TRBV13 | CASTQQGGNQPQHF
TRBJ2-3 | TRBV7-8 | CASSGDTQYF
TRBJ2-5 | TRBV10-2 | CASTRTSLQETQYF
TRBJ1-5 | TRBV4-1 | CASSQARVTNQPQHF
TRBJ2-7 | TRBV27 | CASSLSLALYEQYF
TRBJ2-7 | TRBV28 | CASSSPGQGVREQYF
TRBJ2-7 | TRBV28 | CASTDPHYEQYF
TRBJ1-1 | TRBV18 | CASSPQGAGDLMNTEAFF
TRBJ2-3 | TRBV11-2 | CASSLERVEQYF
TRBJ2-1 | TRBV7-2 | CASRPGPGYSSYNEQFF
TRBJ2-1 | TRBV12-3/TRBV12-4 | CASSHQREGYNEQFF
TRBJ2-6 | TRBV7-9 | CASSSGGGGIIGANVLTF
TRBJ1-1 | TRBV7-9 | CASSLVLAGNTEAFF
TRBJ2-3 | TRBV29-1 | CSVVGSRGTDTQYF
TRBJ2-5 | TRBV28 | CASNKGGLETQYF
TRBJ2-7 | TRBV19 | CASNPGTEGEQYF
TRBJ2-1 | TRBV24-1 | CATSASGLAVNSYNEQFF
TRBJ2-7 | TRBV30 | CALDEQYF
TRBJ2-2 | TRBV30 | CAWRPGTGELFF
TRBJ2-1 | TRBV20-1 | CSARAAVGLAGALNYNEQFF
TRBJ1-1 | TRBV29-1 | CSVGQGPEAFF
TRBJ2-7 | TRBV5-4 | CASSYREAYEQYF
TRBJ2-7 | TRBV29-1 | CSVWTSGSYEQYF
TRBJ1-1 | TRBV7-9 | CASSLVFGMNTEVFF
TRBJ2-2 | TRBV29-1 | CSVAQGNTGELFF
TRBJ1-1 | TRBV9 | CASSLGQGRLNTEAFF
TRBJ2-7 | TRBV6-1 | CASSPPGYEQYF
TRBJ2-2 | TRBV27 | CASSLYPGELFF
TRBJ2-5 | TRBV2 | CASIPGAGGKETQYF
TRBJ2-7 | TRBV7-6 | CASSPPSGPYEQYF
TRBJ2-3 | TRBV12-3/TRBV12-4 | CASSPRRGRATDTQYF
TRBJ2-1 | TRBV30 | CAWTILNPNEQFF
TRBJ1-1 | TRBV15 | CATRQGMNTEAFF
TRBJ2-7 | TRBV19 | CASRKGRADEQYF
TRBJ2-7 | TRBV5-6 | CASSFGTGYYEQYF
TRBJ1-5 | TRBV5-8 | CASGIRDRNQPQHF
TRBJ2-5 | TRBV7-9 | CASSSTSGSQETQYF
TRBJ2-5 | TRBV7-2 | CASSLVGLQETQYF
TRBJ2-2 | TRBV19 | CASSDTRGELFF
TRBJ2-5 | TRBV5-6 | CASSLFVGETQYF
TRBJ2-7 | TRBV13 | CASSRGQQPPYEQYF
TRBJ2-2 | TRBV5-6 | CASSWGGTGELFF
TRBJ2-7 | TRBV29-1 | CSVESRRGEQYF
TRBJ1-1 | TRBV30 | CAWSVTTGGTEAFF
TRBJ2-7 | TRBV27 | CASSSPGGYEQYF
TRBJ2-7 | TRBV11-2 | CASSYPSYEQYF
TRBJ1-5 | TRBV5-6 | CASSYGTGHSNQPQHF
TRBJ1-5 | TRBV12-3/TRBV12-4 | CASSLGGPQHF
TRBJ1-2 | TRBV27 | CASSPRDSSGYTF
TRBJ1-3 | TRBV29-1 | CSGRLGTDSGNTIYF
TRBJ2-1 | TRBV30 | CAWGDYPNEQFF
TRBJ1-3 | TRBV3-1 | CASSQDPSTSSGNTIYF
TRBJ2-6 | TRBV12-5 | CASGSGANVLTF
TRBJ1-5 | TRBV7-9 | CASSHGGGGRNQPQHF
TRBJ1-5 | TRBV5-6 | CASSLHNQPQHF